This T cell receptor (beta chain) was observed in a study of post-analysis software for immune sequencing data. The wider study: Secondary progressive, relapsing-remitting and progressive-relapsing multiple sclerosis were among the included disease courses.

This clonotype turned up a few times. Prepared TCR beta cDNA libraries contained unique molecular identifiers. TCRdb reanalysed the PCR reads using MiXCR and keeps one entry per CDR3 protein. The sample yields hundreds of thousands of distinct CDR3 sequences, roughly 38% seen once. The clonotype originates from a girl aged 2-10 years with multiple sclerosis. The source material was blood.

The CDR3 bases are TGTGCCAGCAGCTTGCGGTCTACGGGGGACTACTACGAGCAGTACTTC. It codes for CASSLRSTGDYYEQYF. This chain links TRBV5-5 with TRBJ2-4; 7 nucleotides line up with TRBD2. The J call may be mistaken, given a closer DNA end match to TRBJ2-7. Germline V gives CDR1 SGHKS, CDR2 YYEKEE (reference sequence). The CDR3 covers 16 residues.